The clone carrying this T cell receptor (beta chain) was picked up a small number of times. The target antigen is unknown. The record originates from a study of vaccination effects on CD4 cells after COVID-19. Study at large: PBMC cultures contained some 2.1 million cells per well, roughly 10 IU/ml IL-2 and around 9.6 ug/ml peptides.

Study-level results: Clones of infection and vaccine origin contracted markedly late after vaccination. There were few convalescent patients in the study and no early post-infection timepoints.

Following 10 days of culture, CD4+ T cells were isolated. Germline V gene sequence: CDR1 MDHEN, CDR2 SYDVKM. Trimming stripped 6 bases from V and 4 bases from J, with 15 bases between. The length of the CDR3 is 14 residues. Clones were sequenced by immunoSEQ multiplex PCR, and TCRdb holds only the in-frame ones, with some missing. The repertoire holds about 58,000 clones, 60% to 85% seen once, with 3% in the top ten. The chain joins TRBV28 to TRBJ1-2; possibly TRBD1 for D (6 bases). The sample here was CD4+ T cells from PBMCs cultured without peptide, taken before COVID-19 vaccination. The sequence was collected from a human donor who received a COVID-19 vaccine. The CDR3 DNA reads as TGTGCCAGCAGCAGTACGGGGGCTTCCTATGGCTACACCTTC. It specifies CASSSTGASYGYTF.